Presented here are 20 T cell receptor beta chains from one specimen sequenced in a study of chemoradiotherapy in HPV16-positive cancers. The table came from immunoSEQ multiplex PCR; TCRdb's copy has only in-frame clones and leaves some out. The data show fewer than 20,000 clones, with 75% to 90% seen just once and under 4.5% held by the top ten. The sample consisted of blood, taken from a patient who underwent chemoradiotherapy. All receptors derive from a human donor with HPV-associated anogenital cancer.

The CDR3, as DNA: TGTGCCAGCTCATCGCTAGCGGGAGGGGAGCAGTTCTTC. Protein product: CASSSLAGGEQFF. The genes are TRBV6-4 and TRBJ2-1; 12 bases align to TRBD2. J was trimmed by 10 bases and V by 8 bases; bases with no gene match: 6. The V gene's germline CDR1 is MRHNA and CDR2 SNTAGT. The CDR3 runs 13 residues.

J is TRBJ1-1 and V is TRBV9, with D uncertain. The germline V and J ends were trimmed by 5 bases and 4 bases, with 9 bases remaining between them. This CDR3 is 12 amino acids long. Looked up from germline, CDR1 is SGDLS and CDR2 is YYNGEE. The CDR3 sequence is CASSTWGTEAFF. CDR3 coding DNA: TGTGCCAGCAGTACCTGGGGCACTGAAGCTTTCTTT.

This clone showed up just a few times. The V and J genes are TRBV7-2 and TRBJ1-6, with D possibly TRBD1 on 6 matching bases. Germline CDR1 and CDR2: SGHTA and FQGNSA. V was pared by 4 bases and J by 14 bases, with 12 bases between. The CDR3 runs 12 residues. In DNA, the CDR3 is TGTGCCAGCAGCTCTGGCGCAGGGGCCCTCCACTTT. Protein sequence: CASSSGAGALHF.

The V and J genes are TRBV7-9 and TRBJ2-3; D remains unclear. Germline CDR1 and CDR2: SEHNR and FQNEAQ (reference sequence). The CDR3 length is 14 residues. V shed 1 base and J shed 0 bases, with 5 bases lying between them. The CDR3 DNA reads as TGTGCCAGCAGCTTAGTCTCTAGCACAGATACGCAGTATTTT. Translating it yields CASSLVSSTDTQYF.

This clone was observed a few times. The chain couples TRBV18 to TRBJ1-1; D perhaps matches TRBD1 (6 bases). The CDR3 runs 13 residues. Germline CDR1 is KGHSH and CDR2 is LQKENI. V was cut by 6 bases and J by 1 base, with 9 bases left in between. The CDR3 coding sequence is TGTGCCAGCTCTCGACAGGAGAACACTGAAGCTTTCTTT. The encoded protein is CASSRQENTEAFF.

This chain links TRBV28 with TRBJ2-7; a weak D match, TRBD1 (6 bases). The CDR3 length is 13 residues. From germline, CDR1 is MDHEN and CDR2 SYDVKM. Trimming shortened V by 2 bases and J by 4 bases, and 9 bases separated the two germline ends. The CDR3 nucleotides read TGTGCCAGCAGTTTAGACAGGTTTTACGAGCAGTACTTC. It is translated as CASSLDRFYEQYF.

The chain carries TRBV6-1 and TRBJ1-4, with D unresolved. The germline gives CDR1 MNHNS, CDR2 SASEGT. The CDR3 has 14 amino acids. V gave up 10 bases and J gave up 1 base, with 13 bases separating them. CDR3 coding DNA: TGTGCCACAGAAGAGACCAGAACTAATGAAAAACTGTTTTTT. It codes for CATEETRTNEKLFF.

The gene calls are TRBV7-3 and TRBJ2-3; the D gene is possibly TRBD1 (5 bases). The germline V gene encodes CDR1 SGHTA and CDR2 FQGTGA. The CDR3 is made up of 15 amino acids. The V end lost 3 bases, the J end lost 5 bases, and 15 bases lay between the germline ends. The CDR3 protein is CASSFSRQPGDTQYF. For the CDR3, the DNA is TGTGCCAGCAGCTTCTCCCGACAGCCAGGAGATACGCAGTATTTT.

The rearrangement uses TRBV18 and TRBJ1-3; tentative D call: TRBD1 (5 bases). CDR1 is KGHSH and CDR2 is LQKENI in the germline V gene. Trimming took 3 bases from V and 0 from J, leaving 6 bases between them. The CDR3 extends over 14 amino acids. The CDR3: CASSPQGSGNTIYF. DNA of the CDR3: TGTGCCAGCTCACCGCAGGGCTCTGGAAACACCATATATTTT.

The chain is built from TRBV5-1 and TRBJ2-5; 11 bases are a match to TRBD2. In germline, CDR1 is SGHRS, CDR2 YFSETQ. The junction had 6 bases not matched to a gene; V was cut back by 3 bases and J by 5 bases. This CDR3 has 15 amino acids. DNA of the CDR3: TGCGCCAGCAGCTCAAGACTAGCGGGGCTGGAGACCCAGTACTTC. This encodes CASSSRLAGLETQYF.

The V and J genes are TRBV2 and TRBJ2-3; 7 bases map to TRBD2. The CDR3 covers 15 residues. Germline CDR1 and CDR2: SNHLY and FYNNEI. The V and J ends lost 9 bases and 0 bases, in that order; junction bases with no gene match: 9. The CDR3 loop reads CARNRGGSSTDTQYF. The CDR3 region has the DNA TGTGCCAGAAACCGCGGGGGTTCGAGCACAGATACGCAGTATTTT.

The chain joins TRBV21-1 to TRBJ1-1. TRBV21-1 is deemed a pseudogene. The CDR3 loop spans 16 amino acids. This CDR3 reads CASSKVNGPGGTEAFF. The CDR3 DNA sequence: TGTGCCAGCAGCAAAGTTAATGGCCCCGGGGGCACTGAAGCTTTCTTT.

Only a few counts were recorded for this clone. This chain uses TRBV10-3 with TRBJ1-1, with a tentative D call TRBD1 (6 bases). V dropped 6 bases and J dropped 4 bases, with 21 bases sitting between them. The CDR3 spans 16 residues. From germline, CDR1 is ENHRY and CDR2 SYGVKD. Here the CDR3 reads CAIRVRSGGRGTEAFF. Written as DNA, the CDR3 is TGTGCCATCAGGGTACGCTCTGGGGGCAGGGGCACTGAAGCTTTCTTT.

The chain recombines TRBV6-1 with TRBJ2-2, with 9 bases fitting TRBD1. V was clipped by 6 bases and J by 4 bases; unmatched bases: 6. Looked up from germline, CDR1 is MNHNS and CDR2 is SASEGT. This CDR3 region has 15 residues. CDR3 in amino acids: CASSRDREGTGELFF. DNA for the CDR3: TGTGCCAGCAGCAGGGACAGGGAGGGCACCGGGGAGCTGTTTTTT.

With respect to this clone: An end of the junction does not agree with germline; a read error may underlie this. The rearrangement joins TRBV7-8 to TRBJ2-7, with TRBD1 identical over 9 bases. The CDR3 is made up of 15 amino acids. Germline loops: CDR1 SGHVS, CDR2 FQNEAQ. In DNA, the CDR3 is TGTGCCAGCAGCCTAGCCGGGACAGGGTGGTACGAGCAGTACTTC. Its translation is CASSLAGTGWYEQYF.

V usage is TRBV7-9 and J usage is TRBJ1-5; possibly TRBD1 for D (5 bases). This CDR3 contains 14 residues. Germline CDR1 and CDR2: SEHNR and FQNEAQ (reference sequence). V was shortened by 5 bases and J by 1 base, with 9 bases between the two germline ends. CDR3 sequence: CASSRDLSNQPQHF. In DNA, the CDR3 is TGTGCCAGCAGCCGGGACTTAAGCAATCAGCCCCAGCATTTT.

The chain employs TRBV28 and TRBJ2-7; D is uncertain. This CDR3 region has 12 residues. CDR1 is MDHEN and CDR2 is SYDVKM in the germline V gene. Trimming removed 5 bases from V and 6 bases from J, with 11 bases in between. In DNA, the CDR3 is TGTGCCAGCAGTAACCCTTTCGGCGAGCAGTACTTC. This translates into CASSNPFGEQYF.

The chain uses TRBV5-6 and TRBJ1-2, with D tentatively TRBD1 (5 bases). Germline CDR1 and CDR2: SGHDT and YYEEEE. V was shortened by 1 base and J by 4 bases, with 8 bases between the two germline ends. The CDR3 totals 13 residues. CDR3 residues: CASSLKGSYGYTF. The CDR3 DNA follows: TGTGCCAGCAGCTTGAAGGGGAGCTATGGCTACACCTTC.

The V call is TRBV7-3, the J call TRBJ1-2; perhaps TRBD1 as D (6 bases). The CDR3 has 14 residues. The germline CDR1 and CDR2 sequences are SGHTA and FQGTGA. The V end lost 1 base, the J end lost 7 bases, and 13 bases lay between the germline ends. The CDR3 loop is CASSLMQGRGGYTF. For the CDR3, the DNA is TGTGCCAGCAGCTTAATGCAGGGGCGGGGTGGCTACACCTTC.

The V gene is TRBV11-2, the J gene TRBJ2-1; the D is unclear. V lost 0 bases, J lost 3 bases, and 3 bases lay in between. The CDR3 is made up of 13 amino acids. Germline lookup yields CDR1 SGHAT and CDR2 FQNNGV. The CDR3, as DNA: TGTGCCAGCAGCTTAGACGTCTACAATGAGCAGTTCTTC. Residues: CASSLDVYNEQFF.